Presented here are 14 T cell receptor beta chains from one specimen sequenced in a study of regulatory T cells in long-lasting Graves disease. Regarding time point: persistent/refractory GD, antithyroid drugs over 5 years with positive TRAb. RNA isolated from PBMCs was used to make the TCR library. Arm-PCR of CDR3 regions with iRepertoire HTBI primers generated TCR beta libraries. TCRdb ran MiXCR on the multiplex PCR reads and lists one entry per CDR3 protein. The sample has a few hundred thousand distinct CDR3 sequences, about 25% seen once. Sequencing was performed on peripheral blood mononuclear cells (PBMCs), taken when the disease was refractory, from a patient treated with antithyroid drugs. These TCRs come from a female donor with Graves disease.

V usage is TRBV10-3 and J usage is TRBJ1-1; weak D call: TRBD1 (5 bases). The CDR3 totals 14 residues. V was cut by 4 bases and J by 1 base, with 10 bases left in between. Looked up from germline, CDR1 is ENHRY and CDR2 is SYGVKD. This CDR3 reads CAISVAGGNTEAFF. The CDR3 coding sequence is TGTGCCATCAGTGTCGCCGGGGGGAACACTGAAGCTTTCTTT.

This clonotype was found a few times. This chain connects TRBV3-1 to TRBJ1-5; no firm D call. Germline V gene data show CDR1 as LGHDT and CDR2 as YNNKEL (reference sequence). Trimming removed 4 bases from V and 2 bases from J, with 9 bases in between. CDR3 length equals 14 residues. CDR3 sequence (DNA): TGTGCCAGCAGCCCTATCCTGGGCAATCAGCCCCAGCATTTT. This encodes CASSPILGNQPQHF. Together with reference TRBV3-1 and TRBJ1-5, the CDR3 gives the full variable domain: DTAVSQTPKYLVTQMGNDKSIKCEQNLGHDTMYWYKQDSKKFLKIMFSYNNKELIINETVPNRFSPKSPDKAHLNLHINSLELGDSAVYFCASSPILGNQPQHFGDGTRLSIL.

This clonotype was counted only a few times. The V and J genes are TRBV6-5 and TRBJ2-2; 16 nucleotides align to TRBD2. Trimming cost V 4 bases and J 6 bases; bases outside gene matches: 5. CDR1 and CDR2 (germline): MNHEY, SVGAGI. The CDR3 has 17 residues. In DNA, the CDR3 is TGTGCCAGCAGTTGGGGACTAGCGGGAGGGCCCGCCGGGGAGCTGTTTTTT. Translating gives CASSWGLAGGPAGELFF.

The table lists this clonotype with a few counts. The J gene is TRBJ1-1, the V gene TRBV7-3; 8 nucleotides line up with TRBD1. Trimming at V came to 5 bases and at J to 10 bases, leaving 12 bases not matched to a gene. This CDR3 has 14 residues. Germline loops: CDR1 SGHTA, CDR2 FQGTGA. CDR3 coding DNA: TGTGCCAGCAGCCCGACAGGACAGGGCCACGGAGCTTTCTTT. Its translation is CASSPTGQGHGAFF.

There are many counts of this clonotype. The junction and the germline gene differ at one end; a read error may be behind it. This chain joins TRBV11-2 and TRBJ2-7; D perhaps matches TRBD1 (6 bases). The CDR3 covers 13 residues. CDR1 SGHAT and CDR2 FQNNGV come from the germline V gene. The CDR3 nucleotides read TGTGCCAGCACCTTACAGGGTACCTACGAGCAGTACTTC. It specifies CASTLQGTYEQYF.

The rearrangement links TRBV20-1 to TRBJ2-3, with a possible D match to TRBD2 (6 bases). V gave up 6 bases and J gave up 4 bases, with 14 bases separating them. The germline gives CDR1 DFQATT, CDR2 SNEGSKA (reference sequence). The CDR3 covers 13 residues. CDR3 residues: CSAGRGWADTQYF. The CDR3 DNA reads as TGCAGTGCCGGGCGGGGTTGGGCAGATACGCAGTATTTT.

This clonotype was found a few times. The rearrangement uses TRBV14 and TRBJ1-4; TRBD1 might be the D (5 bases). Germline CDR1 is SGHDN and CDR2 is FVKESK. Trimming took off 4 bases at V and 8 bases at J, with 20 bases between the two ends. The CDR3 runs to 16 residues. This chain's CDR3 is CASSPRRGQVGEKLFF. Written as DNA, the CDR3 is TGTGCCAGCAGCCCTCGCCGGGGCCAGGTCGGGGAAAAACTGTTTTTT. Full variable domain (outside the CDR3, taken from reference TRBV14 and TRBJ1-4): EAGVTQFPSHSVIEKGQTVTLRCDPISGHDNLYWYRRVMGKEIKFLLHFVKESKQDESGMPNNRFLAERTGGTYSTLKVQPAELEDSGVYFCASSPRRGQVGEKLFFGSGTQLSVL.

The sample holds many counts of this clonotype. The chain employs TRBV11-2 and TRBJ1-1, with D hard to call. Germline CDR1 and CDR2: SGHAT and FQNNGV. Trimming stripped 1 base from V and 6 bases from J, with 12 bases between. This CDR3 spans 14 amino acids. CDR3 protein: CASSLVGDLSEAFF. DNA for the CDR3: TGTGCCAGCAGCTTAGTCGGAGACTTATCTGAAGCTTTCTTT.

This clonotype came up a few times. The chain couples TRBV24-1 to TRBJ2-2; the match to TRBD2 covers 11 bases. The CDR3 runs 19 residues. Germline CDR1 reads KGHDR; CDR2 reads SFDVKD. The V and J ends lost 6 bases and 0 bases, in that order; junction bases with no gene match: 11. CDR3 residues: CATSKLAGGTTANTGELFF. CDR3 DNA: TGTGCCACCAGTAAGCTAGCGGGAGGAACTACCGCGAACACCGGGGAGCTGTTTTTT.

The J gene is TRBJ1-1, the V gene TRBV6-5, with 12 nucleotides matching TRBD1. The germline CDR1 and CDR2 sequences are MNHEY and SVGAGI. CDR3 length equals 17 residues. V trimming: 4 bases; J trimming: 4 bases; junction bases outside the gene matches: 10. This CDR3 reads CASSSGTGGFWGTEAFF. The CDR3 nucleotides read TGTGCCAGCAGTTCCGGGACAGGGGGCTTTTGGGGCACTGAAGCTTTCTTT.

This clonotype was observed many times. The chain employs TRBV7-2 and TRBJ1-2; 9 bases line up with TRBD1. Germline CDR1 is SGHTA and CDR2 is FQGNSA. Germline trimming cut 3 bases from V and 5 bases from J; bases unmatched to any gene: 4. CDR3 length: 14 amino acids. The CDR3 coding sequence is TGTGCCAGCAGCTTCTGGGGACAGGGATATGGCTACACCTTC. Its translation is CASSFWGQGYGYTF.

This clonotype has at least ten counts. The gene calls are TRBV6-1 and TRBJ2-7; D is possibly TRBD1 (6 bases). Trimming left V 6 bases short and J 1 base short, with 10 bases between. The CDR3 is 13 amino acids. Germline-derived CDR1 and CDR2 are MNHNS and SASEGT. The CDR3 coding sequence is TGTGCCAGCAGGGACAGCATTTCCTACGAGCAGTACTTC. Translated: CASRDSISYEQYF.

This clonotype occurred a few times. CDR3 protein: CASSQGLGWNTEAFF. DNA for the CDR3: TGTGCCAGCAGCCAAGGGCTAGGGTGGAACACTGAAGCTTTCTTT. V gene TRBV3-1 combines with J gene TRBJ1-1; D is unclear. The CDR3 is made up of 15 amino acids. V dropped 1 base and J dropped 1 base, with 10 bases sitting between them. CDR1 is LGHDT, CDR2 YNNKEL, per germline (reference sequence).

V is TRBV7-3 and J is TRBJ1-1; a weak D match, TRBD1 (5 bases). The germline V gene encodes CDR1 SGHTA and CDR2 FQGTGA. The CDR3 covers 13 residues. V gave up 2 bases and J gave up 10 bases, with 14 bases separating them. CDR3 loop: CASSLYRTEAAFF. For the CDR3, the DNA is TGTGCCAGCAGCTTATACAGGACCGAGGCAGCTTTCTTT.